The T cell receptor beta chain described here comes from a study of blood T cells in healthy people across ages. The second PCR ran roughly 6 to 12 cycles with a sample-barcoded 5' primer and J-beta primers. TCRdb redid the calling of the 5' RACE reads with MiXCR, one entry per CDR3 protein. Among under 1,100,000 distinct CDR3 sequences listed, 25% were seen once. This clonotype was found a few times. Germline values: CDR1 SGHAT, CDR2 FQNNGV. This CDR3 has 15 amino acids. These data were likewise used in another study, on T cells of mothers and their children.

This chain connects TRBV11-2 to TRBJ2-5; 8 nucleotides line up with TRBD2. The J call may be mistaken, given a closer DNA end match to TRBJ2-1. This clonotype was sampled from a girl between 2 and 10 years old in good health. The source material was blood. CDR3: CASSFSSGSLGEQFF. The CDR3 DNA follows: TGTGCCAGCAGCTTTTCGAGCGGGAGTCTCGGTGAGCAGTTCTTC.